The next 16 T cell receptor beta chains were all read from a single sample in a study of blood T cell repertoires in COVID-19. Here immunoSEQ multiplex PCR was the method, and the copy in TCRdb shows in-frame clones only, minus some. Here the sample spans under 200,000 clones, roughly 78% being singletons. The specimen was PBMCs or T cells enriched from blood (not recorded which). These receptors originate from a woman between 65 and 79 years old in a cohort exposed to, infected with or recovered from COVID-19 (not recorded which).

This chain connects TRBV19 to TRBJ1-3; TRBD1 is a possible D gene (6 bases). Germline V lookup: CDR1 LNHDA, CDR2 SQIVND (reference sequence). V lost 4 bases, J lost 1 base, and 11 bases lay in between. The CDR3 covers 15 residues. The CDR3 DNA sequence: TGTGCCAGTAGTACCAACGACAGGTCTGGAAACACCATATATTTT. Translated, it gives CASSTNDRSGNTIYF.

This clone was counted only a few times. This chain connects TRBV27 to TRBJ2-1; D is perhaps TRBD1 (5 bases). The CDR3 contains 19 residues. Per the germline V gene, CDR1 is MNHEY and CDR2 is SMNVEV (reference sequence). With 2 bases removed from V and 0 bases from J, the gap between germline ends came to 20 bases. The CDR3 loop is CASSLGALGRTTSYNEQFF. The CDR3, as DNA: TGTGCCAGCAGTTTAGGGGCCCTCGGACGGACCACCTCCTACAATGAGCAGTTCTTC.

V gene TRBV28 combines with J gene TRBJ2-3; no clear D. The CDR3 loop spans 16 amino acids. V was cut by 2 bases and J by 2 bases, with 14 bases left in between. Germline V CDR1 and CDR2: MDHEN, SYDVKM. CDR3 region: CASSLLQAWNTDTQYF. The DNA of the CDR3 is TGTGCCAGCAGTTTACTACAAGCGTGGAACACAGATACGCAGTATTTT.

This sequence joins TRBV19 and TRBJ2-7; 7 nucleotides match TRBD1. Germline assignment: CDR1 LNHDA and CDR2 SQIVND (reference sequence). This CDR3 is built from 14 residues. V lost 3 bases, J lost 0 bases, and 2 bases stayed unmatched. CDR3 region: CASSMGTVSYEQYF. CDR3 bases: TGTGCCAGTAGTATGGGGACAGTCTCCTACGAGCAGTACTTC.

Regarding this clone: One end of the junction varies from germline; a read error may be responsible. This chain uses TRBV7-9 with TRBJ2-3, with TRBD2 identical over 10 bases. CDR1 is SEHNR, CDR2 FQNEAQ, per germline (reference sequence). This CDR3 comprises 17 residues. In DNA form, the CDR3 reads TGTGCTAGCAGCTTATTTGGGACTAGCGCCGGCACAGATACGCAGTATTTT. It specifies CASSLFGTSAGTDTQYF.

This chain connects TRBV27 to TRBJ2-7; 8 nucleotides agree with TRBD2. Per the germline V gene, CDR1 is MNHEY and CDR2 is SMNVEV (reference sequence). Trimming removed 8 bases from V and 2 bases from J; junction bases left unmatched: 11. CDR3 size: 15 residues. The chain's CDR3 is CASRAASGSTYEQYF. The CDR3 DNA is TGTGCCAGCCGAGCGGCAAGCGGGAGTACCTACGAGCAGTACTTC.

The chain carries TRBV2 and TRBJ2-7; possibly TRBD1 for D (6 bases). The CDR3 covers 16 residues. V lost 4 bases to trimming and J lost 3 bases, with 19 bases between them. Per germline, CDR1 SNHLY and CDR2 FYNNEI. The CDR3 bases are TGTGCCAGCAGTGTCGATTTTGGCAGGGGAAGCTACGAGCAGTACTTC. This codes for CASSVDFGRGSYEQYF.

This clone has just a few counts. V gene TRBV6-1 combines with J gene TRBJ1-5; D uncertain. The V gene lost 2 bases and the J gene lost 1 base, with 12 bases spanning the gap. In germline, CDR1 is MNHNS, CDR2 SASEGT. This CDR3 spans 16 amino acids. CDR3 DNA: TGTGCCAGCAGTGAACTTGCGGCAGCAAGCAATCAGCCCCAGCATTTT. Its protein is CASSELAAASNQPQHF.

V is TRBV28 and J is TRBJ1-6, with D unclear. The CDR3 totals 16 residues. Germline values: CDR1 MDHEN, CDR2 SYDVKM. Trimming took off 3 bases at V and 0 bases at J, with 9 bases between the two ends. The CDR3 loop is CASSLRRSSYNSPLHF. In nucleotides, the CDR3 is TGTGCCAGCAGTTTGAGGAGGAGCTCCTATAATTCACCCCTCCACTTT.

V and J are TRBV5-4 and TRBJ2-5, with TRBD1 as a possible D gene (6 bases). There are 13 residues in the CDR3. Germline CDR1 reads SGHNT; CDR2 reads YYREEE (reference sequence). V dropped 4 bases and J dropped 5 bases, with 12 bases sitting between them. CDR3 region: CASSQQGLETQYF. The CDR3 DNA reads as TGTGCCAGCAGCCAACAGGGTCTGGAGACCCAGTACTTC.

The genes are TRBV27 and TRBJ2-7; 7 nucleotides match TRBD2. The CDR3 runs to 16 residues. V lost 5 bases and J lost 3; bases outside the gene matches: 13. Germline V gene data show CDR1 as MNHEY and CDR2 as SMNVEV (reference sequence). CDR3 sequence: CASSPMGLAGGYEQYF. In nucleotides, the CDR3 is TGTGCCAGCAGTCCTATGGGTTTAGCGGGCGGCTACGAGCAGTACTTC.

The chain recombines TRBV4-1 with TRBJ2-7; TRBD1 is a possible D gene (7 bases). Germline V gene data show CDR1 as MGHRA and CDR2 as YSYEKL. The CDR3 consists of 18 residues. V lost 0 bases to trimming and J lost 2 bases, with 20 bases between them. CDR3 coding DNA: TGCGCCAGCAGCCAAGATCCCCAGGGGGGCAATGTTGCCTACGAGCAGTACTTC. It specifies CASSQDPQGGNVAYEQYF.

The chain carries TRBV28 and TRBJ2-3; the match to TRBD2 covers 9 bases. V dropped 2 bases and J dropped 1; count of bases not matched to a gene: 4. CDR1 is MDHEN and CDR2 is SYDVKM in the germline V gene. This CDR3 has 16 amino acids. The CDR3 DNA follows: TGTGCCAGCAGTTTAGGAGGCGGGAGGGGCACAGATACGCAGTATTTT. Translating gives CASSLGGGRGTDTQYF.

The V call is TRBV2, the J call TRBJ1-1; no clear D. The CDR3 extends over 12 amino acids. From germline, CDR1 is SNHLY and CDR2 FYNNEI. The V end was cut by 6 bases, the J end by 6 bases, with 11 bases between. This CDR3 reads CASSVSSAEAFF. The CDR3 DNA sequence: TGTGCCAGCAGCGTCTCGTCAGCTGAAGCTTTCTTT.

There are many counts of this clone. The chain has TRBV9 and TRBJ2-1; 10 bases are a match to TRBD2. Germline V gene lookup returns CDR1 SGDLS and CDR2 YYNGEE. The CDR3 runs to 16 residues. V shed 7 bases and J 9 bases; nucleotides not matched to a gene: 16. The CDR3 loop reads CASSIRGLASAREQFF. DNA for the CDR3: TGTGCCAGCTCCATAAGGGGACTAGCGTCCGCGCGTGAGCAGTTCTTC.

Worth noting for this clone: One end of the junction fails to match germline, which may point to a read error. The chain recombines TRBV7-9 with TRBJ2-1, with 14 nucleotides matching TRBD2. The germline CDR1 and CDR2 sequences are SEHNR and FQNEAQ (reference sequence). This CDR3 is built from 16 residues. CDR3 residues: CASSLTSGRAYNEQFF. The CDR3, as DNA: TGTGCCAGCAGCTTGACTAGCGGGAGGGCCTATAATGAGCAGTTCTTC.